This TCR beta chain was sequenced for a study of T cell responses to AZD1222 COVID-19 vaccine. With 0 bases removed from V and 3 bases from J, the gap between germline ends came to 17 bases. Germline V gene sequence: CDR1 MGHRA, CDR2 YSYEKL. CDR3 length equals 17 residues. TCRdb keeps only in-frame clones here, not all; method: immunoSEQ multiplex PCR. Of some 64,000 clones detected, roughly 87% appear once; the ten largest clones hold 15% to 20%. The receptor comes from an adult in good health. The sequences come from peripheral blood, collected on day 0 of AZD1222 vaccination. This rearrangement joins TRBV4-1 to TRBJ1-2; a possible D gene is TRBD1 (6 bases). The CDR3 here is CASSQEGRGGADYGYTF. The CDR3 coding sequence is TGCGCCAGCAGCCAAGAGGGGAGGGGGGGCGCTGACTATGGCTACACCTTC.